Below, 6 T cell receptor beta chains from the same sample are listed, as sequenced in a study of pediatric ulcerative colitis. Repertoires were generated with immunoSEQ multiplex PCR, while TCRdb's copy carries only in-frame clones and drops some. The sample yields about 36,000 clones, 73% seen once. Rectal tissue came from one to two pinch biopsies taken at colonoscopy. Specimen: gut tissue. The receptor set was obtained from a boy aged 5-17 years with moderate ulcerative colitis.

The gene calls are TRBV6-5 and TRBJ2-7; possible D gene TRBD1, 6 bases. The CDR3 totals 15 residues. Trimming took 3 bases from V and 0 from J, leaving 12 bases between them. Germline V gene sequence: CDR1 MNHEY, CDR2 SVGAGI. CDR3 amino acids: CASSYTQGSSYEQYF. CDR3 coding DNA: TGTGCCAGCAGTTATACCCAGGGGAGCTCCTACGAGCAGTACTTC.

The chain joins TRBV6-5 to TRBJ2-5; 15 bases align to TRBD2. The V and J ends lost 8 bases and 1 base, in that order; junction bases with no gene match: 2. In germline, CDR1 is MNHEY, CDR2 SVGAGI. This CDR3 is 15 amino acids long. The CDR3 DNA sequence: TGTGCCAGCGGACTAGCGGGGGGGCTCCAAGAGACCCAGTACTTC. This gives the protein CASGLAGGLQETQYF.

J is TRBJ2-7 and V is TRBV6-1; the D is unclear. Germline CDR1 MNHNS, CDR2 SASEGT. The V end lost 5 bases, the J end lost 4 bases, and 12 bases lay between the germline ends. This CDR3 has 13 amino acids. CDR3 region: CASSRVLVYEQYF. DNA for the CDR3: TGTGCCAGCAGTCGGGTTTTGGTGTACGAGCAGTACTTC.

The chain is built from TRBV10-3 and TRBJ1-1; no clear D gene. The V gene's germline CDR1 is ENHRY and CDR2 SYGVKD. The CDR3 covers 12 residues. V was clipped by 11 bases and J by 1 base, with 11 bases between them. The CDR3 DNA reads TGTGCCCACTCCCAGCAGAACACTGAAGCTTTCTTT. Translating gives CAHSQQNTEAFF.

This chain links TRBV9 with TRBJ2-7, with 8 bases that match TRBD1. The CDR3 is 14 amino acids. The V gene end was trimmed by 0 bases and the J gene end by 6 bases; junction bases not matched to a gene: 5. CDR1 and CDR2 (germline): SGDLS, YYNGEE. The DNA for the CDR3 is TGTGCCAGCAGCGTAGCGGACAGGGAAGGCGAGCAGTACTTC. It codes for CASSVADREGEQYF.

This chain uses TRBV7-2 with TRBJ2-7, with D hard to call. Per germline, CDR1 SGHTA and CDR2 FQGNSA. Trimming pared 4 bases from V and 0 bases from J, leaving 4 bases between. CDR3 length: 12 residues. The CDR3 nucleotides are TGTGCCAGCAGCTCGAGCTCCTACGAGCAGTACTTC. Translation gives CASSSSSYEQYF.